The source of this TCR beta chain is a study of cytomegalovirus exposure and HLA in healthy donors. Concerning this clone: Its target is unknown.

The V end was cut by 6 bases, the J end by 2 bases, with 11 bases between. The germline gives CDR1 MNHNY, CDR2 SVGAGI (reference sequence). CDR3 length equals 14 residues. Both 60 Vbeta primers and 13 Jbeta primers went into the PCR. Here immunoSEQ multiplex PCR was the method, and the copy in TCRdb shows in-frame clones only, minus some. Seen here are around 150,000 clones, 70% to 80% observed once, and the top ten hold about 4.4%. The study, taken as a whole, reports: According to the study, some 160 TCR beta chains were cytomegalovirus-associated.

The sample was PBMCs. This TCR came from a man in his forties in good health and CMV-seronegative. The chain links TRBV6-6 to TRBJ1-3; D gene uncertain. The CDR3 DNA sequence: TGTGCCAGCAGCCCTATTGCGGCTGGAAACACCATATATTTT. Protein: CASSPIAAGNTIYF.